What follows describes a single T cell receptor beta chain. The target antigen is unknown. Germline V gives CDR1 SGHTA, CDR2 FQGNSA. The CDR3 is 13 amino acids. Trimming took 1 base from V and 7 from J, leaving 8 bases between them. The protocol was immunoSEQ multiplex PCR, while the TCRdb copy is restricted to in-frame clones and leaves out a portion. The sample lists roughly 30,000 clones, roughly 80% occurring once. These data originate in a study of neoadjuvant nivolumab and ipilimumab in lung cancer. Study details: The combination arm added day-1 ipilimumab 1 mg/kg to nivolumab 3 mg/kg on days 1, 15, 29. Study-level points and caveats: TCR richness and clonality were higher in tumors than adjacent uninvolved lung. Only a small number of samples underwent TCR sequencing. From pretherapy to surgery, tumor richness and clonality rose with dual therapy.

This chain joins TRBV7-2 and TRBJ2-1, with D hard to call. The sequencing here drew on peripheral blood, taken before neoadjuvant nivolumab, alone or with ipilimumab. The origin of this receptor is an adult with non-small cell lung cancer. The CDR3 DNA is TGTGCCAGCAGCTTAGGGGCTCCAAATGAGCAGTTCTTC. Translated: CASSLGAPNEQFF.